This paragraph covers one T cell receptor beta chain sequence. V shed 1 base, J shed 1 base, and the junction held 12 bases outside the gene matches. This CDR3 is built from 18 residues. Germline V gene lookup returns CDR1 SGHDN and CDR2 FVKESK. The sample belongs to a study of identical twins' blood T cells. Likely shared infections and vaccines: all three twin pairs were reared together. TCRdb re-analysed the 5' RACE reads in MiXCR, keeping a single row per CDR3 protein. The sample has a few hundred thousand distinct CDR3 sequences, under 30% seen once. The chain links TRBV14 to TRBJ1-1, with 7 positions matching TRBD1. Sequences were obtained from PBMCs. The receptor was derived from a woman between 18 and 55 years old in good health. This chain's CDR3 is CASSQVSRGTARNTEAFF. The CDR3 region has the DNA TGTGCCAGCAGCCAAGTGAGCCGGGGGACAGCCAGGAACACTGAAGCTTTCTTT.